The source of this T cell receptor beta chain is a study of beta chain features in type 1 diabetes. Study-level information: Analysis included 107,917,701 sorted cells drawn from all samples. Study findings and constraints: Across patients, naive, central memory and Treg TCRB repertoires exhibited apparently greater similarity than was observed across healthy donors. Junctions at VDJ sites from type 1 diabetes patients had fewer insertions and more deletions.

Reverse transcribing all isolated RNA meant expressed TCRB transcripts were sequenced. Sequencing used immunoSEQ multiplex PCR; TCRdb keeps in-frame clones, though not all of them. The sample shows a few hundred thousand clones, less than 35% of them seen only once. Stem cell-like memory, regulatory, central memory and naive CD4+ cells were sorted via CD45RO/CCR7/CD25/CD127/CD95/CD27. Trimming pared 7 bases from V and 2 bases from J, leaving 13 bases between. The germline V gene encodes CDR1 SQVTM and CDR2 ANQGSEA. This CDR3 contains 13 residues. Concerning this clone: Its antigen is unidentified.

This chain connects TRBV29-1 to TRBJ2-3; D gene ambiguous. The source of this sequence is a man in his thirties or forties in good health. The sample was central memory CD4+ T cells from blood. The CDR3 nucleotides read TGCAGCGGCCTCAGAACCGTCACAGATACGCAGTATTTT. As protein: CSGLRTVTDTQYF.